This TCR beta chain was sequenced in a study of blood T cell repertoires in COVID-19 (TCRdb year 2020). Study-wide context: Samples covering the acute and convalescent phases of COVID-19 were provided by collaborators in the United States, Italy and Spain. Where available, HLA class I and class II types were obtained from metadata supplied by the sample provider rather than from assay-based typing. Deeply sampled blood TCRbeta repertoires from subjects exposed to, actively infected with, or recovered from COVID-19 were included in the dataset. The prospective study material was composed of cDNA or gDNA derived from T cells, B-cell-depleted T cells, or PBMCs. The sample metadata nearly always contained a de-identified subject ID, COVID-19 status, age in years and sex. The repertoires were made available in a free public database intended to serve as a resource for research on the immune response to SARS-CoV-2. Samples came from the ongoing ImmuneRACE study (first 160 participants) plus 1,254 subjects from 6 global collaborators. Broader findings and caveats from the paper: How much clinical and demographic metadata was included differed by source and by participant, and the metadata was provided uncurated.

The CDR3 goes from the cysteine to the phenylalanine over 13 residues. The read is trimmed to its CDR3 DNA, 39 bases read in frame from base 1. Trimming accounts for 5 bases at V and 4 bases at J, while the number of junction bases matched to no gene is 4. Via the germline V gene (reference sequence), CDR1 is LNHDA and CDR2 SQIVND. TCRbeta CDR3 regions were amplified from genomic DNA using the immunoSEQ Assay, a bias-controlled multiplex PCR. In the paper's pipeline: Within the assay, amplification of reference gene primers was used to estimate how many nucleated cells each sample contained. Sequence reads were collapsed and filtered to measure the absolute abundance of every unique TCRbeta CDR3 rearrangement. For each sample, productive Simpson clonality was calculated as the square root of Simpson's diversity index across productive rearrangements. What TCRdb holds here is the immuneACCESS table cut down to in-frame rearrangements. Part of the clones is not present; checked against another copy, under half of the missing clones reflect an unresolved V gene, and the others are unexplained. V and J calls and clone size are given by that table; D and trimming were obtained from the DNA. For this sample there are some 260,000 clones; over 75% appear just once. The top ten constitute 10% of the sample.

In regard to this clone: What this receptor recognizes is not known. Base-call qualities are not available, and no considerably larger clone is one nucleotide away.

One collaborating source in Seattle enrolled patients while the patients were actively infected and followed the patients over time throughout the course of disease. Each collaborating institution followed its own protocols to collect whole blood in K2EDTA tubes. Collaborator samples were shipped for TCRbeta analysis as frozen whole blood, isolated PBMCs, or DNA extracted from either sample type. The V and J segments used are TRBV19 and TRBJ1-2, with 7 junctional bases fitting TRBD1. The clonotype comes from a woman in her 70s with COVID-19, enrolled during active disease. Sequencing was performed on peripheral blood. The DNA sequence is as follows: TGTGCCAGTAGTCCCCAGGGGGTCTATGGCTACACCTTC. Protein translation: CASSPQGVYGYTF. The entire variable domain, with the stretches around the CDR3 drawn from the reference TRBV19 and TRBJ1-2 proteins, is DGGITQSPKYLFRKEGQNVTLSCEQNLNHDAMYWYRQDPGQGLRLIYYSQIVNDFQKGDIAEGYSVSREKKESFPLTVTSAQKNPTAFYLCASSPQGVYGYTFGSGTRLTVV.